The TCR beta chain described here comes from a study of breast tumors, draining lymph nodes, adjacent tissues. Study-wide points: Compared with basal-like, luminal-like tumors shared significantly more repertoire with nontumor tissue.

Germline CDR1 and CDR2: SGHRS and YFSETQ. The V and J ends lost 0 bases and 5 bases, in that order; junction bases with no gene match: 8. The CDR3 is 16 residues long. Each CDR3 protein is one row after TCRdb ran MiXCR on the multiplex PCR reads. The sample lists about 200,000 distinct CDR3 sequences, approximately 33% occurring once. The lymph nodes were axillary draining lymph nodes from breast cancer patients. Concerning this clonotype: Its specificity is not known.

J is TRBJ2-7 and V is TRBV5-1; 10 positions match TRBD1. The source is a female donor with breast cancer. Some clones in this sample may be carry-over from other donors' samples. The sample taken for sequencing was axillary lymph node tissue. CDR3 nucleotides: TGCGCCAGCAGCTTGGGAGACAGGGGGCGCGGAAACGAGCAGTACTTC. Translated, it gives CASSLGDRGRGNEQYF.